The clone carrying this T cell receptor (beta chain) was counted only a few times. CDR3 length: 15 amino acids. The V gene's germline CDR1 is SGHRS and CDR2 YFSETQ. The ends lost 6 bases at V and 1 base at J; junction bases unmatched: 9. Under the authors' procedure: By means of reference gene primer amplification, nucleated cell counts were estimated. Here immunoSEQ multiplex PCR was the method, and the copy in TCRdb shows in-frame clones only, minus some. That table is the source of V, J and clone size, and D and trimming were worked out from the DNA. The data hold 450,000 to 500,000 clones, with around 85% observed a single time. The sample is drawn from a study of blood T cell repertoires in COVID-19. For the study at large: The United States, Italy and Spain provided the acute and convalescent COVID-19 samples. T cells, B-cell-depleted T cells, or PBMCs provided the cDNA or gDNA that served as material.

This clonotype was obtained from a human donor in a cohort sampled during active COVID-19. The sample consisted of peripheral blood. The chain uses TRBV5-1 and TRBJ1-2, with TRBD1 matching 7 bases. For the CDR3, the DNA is TGCGCCAGCATGATAACGCCAGGGGGTAACTATGGCTACACCTTC. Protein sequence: CASMITPGGNYGYTF.